Listed here are 8 T cell receptor beta chains from one sample, sequenced in a study of shared T cell receptors in the human thymus. The assay was immunoSEQ multiplex PCR, and TCRdb's table has in-frame clones only and misses some. The repertoire holds over 650,000 clones, with around 87% as singletons. These same data were also listed under a study on human thymus T cells.

The sequenced material came from thymocytes. The receptors shown here come from a boy younger than two with a congenital heart defect.

V gene TRBV4-1 combines with J gene TRBJ1-2; D unclear. The CDR3 is made up of 14 amino acids. V dropped 1 base and J dropped 4 bases, with 10 bases sitting between them. Germline values: CDR1 MGHRA, CDR2 YSYEKL. The CDR3 loop is CASSQGREGYGYTF. CDR3 nucleotides: TGCGCCAGCAGCCAAGGTCGGGAGGGCTATGGCTACACCTTC.

The rearrangement uses TRBV18 and TRBJ1-2; D perhaps matches TRBD1 (6 bases). The CDR3 runs to 14 residues. V was pared by 3 bases and J by 7 bases, with 15 bases between. The V gene's germline CDR1 is KGHSH and CDR2 LQKENI. The CDR3 here is CASSPPQGWAGYTF. CDR3 in DNA: TGTGCCAGCTCACCTCCCCAGGGGTGGGCTGGCTACACCTTC.

The rearrangement joins TRBV6-4 to TRBJ2-2; a possible D gene is TRBD2 (5 bases). The CDR3 has 14 amino acids. The germline CDR1 and CDR2 sequences are MRHNA and SNTAGT. Trimming took off 5 bases at V and 1 base at J, with 8 bases between the two ends. The CDR3 region has the DNA TGTGCCAGCAGTCGGGGTTTGAACACCGGGGAGCTGTTTTTT. Residues: CASSRGLNTGELFF.

This clone has only one observation. V usage is TRBV6-5 and J usage is TRBJ2-5; D ambiguous. This CDR3 contains 14 residues. The germline CDR1 and CDR2 sequences are MNHEY and SVGAGI. Trimming took 2 bases from V and 5 from J, leaving 12 bases between them. The CDR3 here is CASSYDLGLETQYF. The CDR3 nucleotides read TGTGCCAGCAGTTACGATCTAGGTCTGGAGACCCAGTACTTC.

This chain links TRBV6-6 with TRBJ2-7; TRBD1 matches at 9 bases. The V gene end was trimmed by 0 bases and the J gene end by 10 bases; junction bases not matched to a gene: 13. The CDR3 runs 16 residues. Germline values: CDR1 MNHNY, CDR2 SVGAGI (reference sequence). This chain's CDR3 is CASSYSNPGTGRDQYF. For the CDR3, the DNA is TGTGCCAGCAGTTACTCAAACCCTGGGACAGGGAGGGACCAGTACTTC.

The rearrangement joins TRBV4-3 to TRBJ2-3; TRBD2 matches 7 bases. The germline V gene encodes CDR1 LGHNA and CDR2 YSLEER. This CDR3 is built from 18 residues. The ends lost 0 bases at V and 3 bases at J; junction bases unmatched: 12. Here the CDR3 reads CASSQDEYAGVGTDTQYF. In DNA form, the CDR3 reads TGCGCCAGCAGCCAAGATGAGTATGCGGGAGTGGGTACAGATACGCAGTATTTT.

This sequence joins TRBV7-9 and TRBJ2-6; 7 positions agree with TRBD1. Trimming took 4 bases from V and 1 from J; bases not matched to a gene: 4. Germline V gives CDR1 SEHNR, CDR2 FQNEAQ (reference sequence). The CDR3 sequence is 16 residues long. The CDR3 region is CASSSRTGSGANVLTF. DNA of the CDR3: TGTGCCAGCAGCTCCCGGACAGGTTCTGGGGCCAACGTCCTGACTTTC. Looking up the rest from reference TRBV7-9 and TRBJ2-6 gives the full variable domain: DTGVSQNPRHKITKRGQNVTFRCDPISEHNRLYWYRQTLGQGPEFLTYFQNEAQLEKSRLLSDRFSAERPKGSFSTLEIQRTEQGDSAMYLCASSSRTGSGANVLTFGAGSRLTVL.

This rearrangement joins TRBV5-1 to TRBJ2-1, with TRBD2 matching over 9 bases. This CDR3 spans 15 amino acids. After removal of 0 bases from V and 6 bases from J, the junction contained 4 bases not matched to a gene. CDR1 is SGHRS and CDR2 is YFSETQ in the germline V gene. The DNA of the CDR3 is TGCGCCAGCAGCTTGGGCGGGAGGGCCTGCAATGAGCAGTTCTTC. Amino acids: CASSLGGRACNEQFF.